The clone carrying this TCR beta chain was counted between two and nine times. Its specificity is not known. A read error may account for a junction end that differs from germline. The data stem from a study of identical twins. TCRdb reprocessed the 5' RACE reads with MiXCR, giving one entry per CDR3 protein. Of roughly 750,000 distinct CDR3 sequences listed, 21% are singletons. Study observations and caveats: It was out-of-frame TCR alpha sharing in monozygotic twins that models underestimated.

Germline assignment: CDR1 SSHAT and CDR2 FNYEAQ (reference sequence). The CDR3 has 13 residues. The same sample was also studied in work on T cells expressing NK-cell markers. Per that paper: The TCR beta repertoires were obtained from sorted CD3+CD56+NKG2C+, CD3+CD56+NKG2C- and CD3+CD56-NKG2C+ T cells. In a group of several donors, dominant NKG2C+ clonotypes represented about 1.0-7.0% of CD8+ T cells. These same clonotypes (in a few donors) also led the CD3+CD56-NKG2C+ fraction.

This TCR was recovered from a woman aged 18 to 35 in good health. Material for sequencing was PBMCs. The chain uses TRBV7-7 and TRBJ1-1, with D hard to call. CDR3 coding DNA: TGTGCTAGCAGCAAGGGTCTGAACACTGAAGCTTTCTTT. Translation: CASSKGLNTEAFF.